This TCR beta chain was captured in a study of PD-L1 blockade in urothelial cancer. This clone was seen only once. This table comes from immunoSEQ multiplex PCR, and its TCRdb copy is limited to in-frame clones, with some not included. The sample shows approximately 30,000 clones, 75% to 90% of them seen only once. Every patient provided from 1 to 8 samples, collected pretreatment and on-treatment. The CDR3 loop spans 13 amino acids. The V end was cut by 2 bases, the J end by 0 bases, with 5 bases between. Germline assignment: CDR1 SGHKS and CDR2 YYEKEE (reference sequence). The sample here was PBMCs, taken around atezolizumab (anti-PD-L1) treatment. The J gene is TRBJ2-5, the V gene TRBV5-5; D remains ambiguous. This TCR came from a man aged 50 or older with urothelial cancer. The CDR3 protein is CASSFGDQETQYF. Here the CDR3 DNA reads TGTGCCAGCAGCTTCGGAGACCAAGAGACCCAGTACTTC.